This record covers a single TCR beta chain. The source of the sample is a study of radiation and T cells in renal cell carcinoma. The method was immunoSEQ multiplex PCR; TCRdb's version includes in-frame clones alone and lacks a portion of them. The sample lists over 60,000 clones; around 86% were seen once. Time point given: blood 2 weeks post-SBRT. The treatment here: 15 Gy SBRT to primary tumor, nephrectomy 4 weeks later. The clonotype was recovered from a woman in her forties or fifties with renal cell carcinoma. The sequenced sample was blood, obtained from a patient whose treatment included radiotherapy and nephrectomy.

The CDR3 nucleotides read TGTGCCAGCAGCCAGGGACAGTCCTACGAGCAGTACTTC. Protein product: CASSQGQSYEQYF. The chain links TRBV6-6 to TRBJ2-7, with 7 bases fitting TRBD1. The J segment lost 1 base and the V segment lost 6 bases, leaving 3 bases of the junction unmatched. The V gene's germline CDR1 is MNHNY and CDR2 SVGAGI (reference sequence). CDR3 length equals 13 residues.